This T cell receptor (beta chain) was profiled in a study of blood T cell repertoires in COVID-19. Whole-study context: The United States, Italy and Spain supplied acute and convalescent COVID-19 samples. The cDNA or gDNA used as material had been derived from T cells, B-cell-depleted T cells, or PBMCs.

With 1 base removed from V and 6 bases from J, the gap between germline ends came to 3 bases. This CDR3 is 12 amino acids long. Methods used by the authors: The assay estimated nucleated cells by amplifying reference gene primers. Repertoires were generated with immunoSEQ multiplex PCR, while TCRdb's copy carries only in-frame clones and drops some. V and J calls and clone size are given by that table; D and trimming were obtained from the DNA. The sample shows 90,000 to 130,000 clones, over 75% of them seen only once. V is TRBV12-3 or TRBV12-4 and J is TRBJ2-2; no clear D gene. This clonotype was sampled from a human donor in a cohort sampled during active COVID-19. The sample was peripheral blood. Written as DNA, the CDR3 is TGTGCCAGCAGTTTAGTCGCCGGGGAGCTGTTTTTT. This gives the protein CASSLVAGELFF.